One sample yielded the 6 T cell receptor beta chains listed below, sequenced in a study of OX40 agonist ivuxolimab in advanced cancers. Only in-frame clones appear in the TCRdb table, and some are missing; sequencing was by immunoSEQ multiplex PCR. The table has about 70,000 clones, around nine tenths seen once; the top ten hold around 4.9%. Sequenced material: CD4+ or CD8+ T cells sorted from blood, taken in a trial of the OX40 agonist ivuxolimab. The source of these receptors is an adult with an advanced solid tumor such as melanoma, head and neck, liver or kidney cancer.

The chain recombines TRBV28 with TRBJ1-5, with D tentatively TRBD1 (5 bases). Germline CDR1 and CDR2: MDHEN and SYDVKM. Between the trimmed V and J ends, which lost 8 bases and 3 bases, there was a span of 17 bases. The CDR3 spans 15 residues. Here the CDR3 DNA reads TGTGCCAGCCGGCCGGGACGTATGCACAATCAGCCCCAGCATTTT. Protein product: CASRPGRMHNQPQHF.

This chain uses TRBV28 with TRBJ2-7; D is tentatively TRBD1 or TRBD2 (6 bases each). V shed 0 bases and J shed 4 bases, with 10 bases lying between them. The germline V gene encodes CDR1 MDHEN and CDR2 SYDVKM. The CDR3 extends over 14 amino acids. The CDR3 DNA is TGTGCCAGCAGTTTATGGGGGGGCCAGTACGAGCAGTACTTC. Protein product: CASSLWGGQYEQYF.

This clone was observed a single time. The chain couples TRBV19 to TRBJ1-4; D not resolved. This CDR3 has 11 amino acids. Germline V gene sequence: CDR1 LNHDA, CDR2 SQIVND (reference sequence). V lost 9 bases and J lost 8, with 10 bases in between. The CDR3 sequence: CASRLGEKLFF. CDR3 in DNA: TGTGCCAGCCGATTGGGGGAAAAACTGTTTTTT.

J is TRBJ1-2 and V is TRBV15; D may be TRBD1 (5 bases). The ends were cut back, 5 bases at V and 6 bases at J, with 10 bases in the middle. This CDR3 is built from 12 residues. The V gene's germline CDR1 is LNHNV and CDR2 YYDKDF (reference sequence). The CDR3 DNA is TGTGCCACCAGCGCGAGCAGGGATGGCTACACCTTC. It yields the protein CATSASRDGYTF.

In its sample, this clone was seen once. The chain couples TRBV18 to TRBJ1-2; 9 nucleotides align to TRBD1. The junction had 4 bases not matched to a gene; V was cut back by 2 bases and J by 6 bases. The CDR3 is 14 residues long. The V gene's germline CDR1 is KGHSH and CDR2 LQKENI. The CDR3 loop reads CASSPEGQGHGYTF. Here the CDR3 DNA reads TGTGCCAGCTCACCAGAAGGACAGGGGCATGGCTACACCTTC.

The chain carries TRBV11-2 and TRBJ1-2, with D uncertain. The V end lost 6 bases, the J end lost 7 bases, and 12 bases lay between the germline ends. Germline assignment: CDR1 SGHAT and CDR2 FQNNGV. There are 12 residues in the CDR3. CDR3 sequence (DNA): TGTGCCAGCAGTCCCGAAGGGTTTGGCTACACCTTC. Its protein is CASSPEGFGYTF.